These 27 T cell receptor beta chains came from one sample sequenced in a study of T cells in women clearing cervical HPV infection. Produced via immunoSEQ multiplex PCR; TCRdb's table is partial and in-frame only. The listing contains roughly 50,000 clones. Sequenced: blood buffy coat. The receptors stem from a woman between 18 and 69 years old with a cervical HPV16 infection that either progressed to CIN3+ or cleared (not recorded which).

Turning to this clone: The missing CDR3 end, 3 residues past where the read stops, is filled in from the germline J gene. The chain is built from TRBV20-1 and TRBJ2-3, with 13 bases aligning to TRBD2. Trimming at V came to 5 bases and at J to 4 bases, leaving 12 bases not matched to a gene. Per germline, CDR1 DFQATT and CDR2 SNEGSKA (reference sequence). The CDR3 extends over 17 amino acids. The CDR3 loop reads CSAEPPGGLAGSDTQYF. The sequenced CDR3 bases are TGCAGTGCTGAGCCCCCGGGGGGACTAGCGGGGTCAGATACG.

Details on this clone: The CDR3 end lies 3 residues beyond the end of the read and is filled in from the germline J gene. The rearrangement uses TRBV30 and TRBJ2-4; D might be TRBD1 (6 bases). Germline V CDR1 and CDR2: GTSNPN, SVGIG (reference sequence). The CDR3 is made up of 11 amino acids. The ends were cut back, 6 bases at V and 6 bases at J, with 9 bases in the middle. Incomplete CDR3 DNA: TGTGCCTGTACAGGGAGAAACATT. This gives the protein CACTGRNI. The whole CDR3 protein reads CACTGRNIQYF. The whole variable domain, remainder taken from reference TRBV30 and TRBJ2-4, is SQTIHQWPATLVQPVGSPLSLECTVEGTSNPNLYWYRQAAGRGLQLLFYSVGIGQISSEVPQNLSASRPQDRQFILSSKKLLLSDSGFYLCACTGRNIQYFGAGTRLSVL.

A word on this clone: The CDR3 end lies 3 residues beyond the end of the read and is filled in from the germline J gene. Other DNA sequences in the same sample also yield this CDR3. This chain joins TRBV7-2 and TRBJ1-3; 10 bases match TRBD1. The germline V gene has CDR1 SGHTA and CDR2 FQGNSA. The CDR3 runs to 15 residues. J lost 4 bases, V lost 4 bases, and 4 bases had no gene match. This CDR3 is CASSSQDRGGNTIYF. The covered CDR3 bases are TGTGCCAGCAGCTCCCAGGACAGGGGGGGAAACACC.

To note about this clone: The CDR3 end is not reached by the read, which stops 3 residues before it; the germline J gene fills it in. The rearrangement joins TRBV12-3 or TRBV12-4 to TRBJ2-7; D not certain. The V and J ends lost 5 bases and 3 bases respectively, with 8 bases between them. This CDR3 has 12 amino acids. CDR3 residues: CASSLFSYEQYF. The sequenced CDR3 bases are TGTGCCAGCAGTCTATTTAGCTACGAG.

In regard to this clone: The sequenced fragment ends 3 residues before the CDR3 boundary, so the rest is inferred from the germline J gene. V usage is TRBV5-4 and J usage is TRBJ2-1; 9 bases map to TRBD1. With 0 bases clipped from V and 5 bases from J, the junction kept 3 bases outside the gene matches. The length of the CDR3 is 15 residues. CDR1 and CDR2 (germline): SGHNT, YYREEE (reference sequence). CDR3 amino acids: CASSLDRGRHNEQFF. The CDR3 bases that were read are TGTGCCAGCAGCTTGGACAGGGGGCGGCACAATGAG.

Comments on this clone: The missing CDR3 end, 3 residues past where the read stops, is filled in from the germline J gene. Other nucleotide sequences in the sample specify the same CDR3. V and J are TRBV30 and TRBJ1-6; TRBD1 matches 9 bases. This CDR3 is built from 13 residues. Germline assignment: CDR1 GTSNPN and CDR2 SVGIG (reference sequence). The V segment lost 4 bases and the J segment 6 bases; nucleotides outside the gene matches: 1. The DNA read from the CDR3 is TGTGCCTGGATGGGACAGGGTAATTCACCC. It codes for CAWMGQGNSP. The whole CDR3 protein reads CAWMGQGNSPLHF.

A note on this clone: The missing CDR3 end, 3 residues past where the read stops, is filled in from the germline J gene. The V call is TRBV19, the J call TRBJ2-1; maybe TRBD1 (6 bases). CDR1 is LNHDA, CDR2 SQIVND, per germline (reference sequence). There are 16 residues in the CDR3. V was trimmed by 4 bases and J by 4 bases, leaving 17 bases between them. The CDR3 bases that were read are TGTGCCAGTAGTAATCTTCGGCAGGGGTTATACAATGAG. This translates into CASSNLRQGLYNE. The full CDR3 reads CASSNLRQGLYNEQFF.

Worth noting for this clone: The read ends 3 residues early relative to the CDR3; the germline J gene fills the gap. V and J are TRBV10-2 and TRBJ2-7; D ambiguous. CDR1 is WSHSY and CDR2 is SAAADI in the germline V gene. V was cut by 2 bases and J by 2 bases, with 10 bases left in between. The CDR3 is made up of 14 amino acids. CDR3 sequence reads: CASSEGPETYEQYF. The covered CDR3 bases are TGCGCCAGCAGTGAGGGCCCAGAAACCTACGAG.

The CDR3 spells CAWSVRVEQYF. The CDR3 bases that were read are TGTGCCTGGAGTGTACGGGTCGAG. The genes are TRBV30 and TRBJ2-7; no clear D. The CDR3 end lies 3 residues beyond the end of the read and is filled in from the germline J gene. The CDR3 loop spans 11 amino acids. Between the trimmed V and J ends, which lost 0 bases and 6 bases, there was a span of 6 bases. CDR1 is GTSNPN and CDR2 is SVGIG in the germline V gene (reference sequence).

Comments on this clone: The read comes to an end 3 residues before the CDR3 does, leaving the germline J gene to fill in the end. This chain connects TRBV7-9 to TRBJ2-3; tentative D call: TRBD1 (6 bases). CDR1 SEHNR and CDR2 FQNEAQ come from the germline V gene (reference sequence). The CDR3 has 11 amino acids. Partial CDR3 DNA: TGTGCCAGCTGGGAACAGGGAACG. Its translation: CASWEQGT. The CDR3 as a whole reads CASWEQGTQYF.

As regards this clone: The CDR3 end falls 3 residues outside the read, so it is completed with the germline J gene. The chain carries TRBV18 and TRBJ2-1, with TRBD2 matching over 12 bases. The CDR3 has 15 residues. The V and J ends lost 3 bases and 4 bases, in that order; junction bases with no gene match: 1. CDR1 and CDR2 from the germline V gene are KGHSH and LQKENI. CDR3 protein: CASSPGLAGYNEQFF. The CDR3 DNA, read in part, is TGTGCCAGCTCACCGGGACTAGCGGGTTACAATGAG. Looking up the rest from reference TRBV18 and TRBJ2-1 gives the full variable domain: NAGVMQNPRHLVRRRGQEARLRCSPMKGHSHVYWYRQLPEEGLKFMVYLQKENIIDESGMPKERFSAEFPKEGPSILRIQQVVRGDSAAYFCASSPGLAGYNEQFFGPGTRLTVL.

Remarks on this clone: The read gets to within 3 residues of the CDR3 end, and the germline J gene fills in the rest. The chain joins TRBV19 to TRBJ1-1; 8 bases line up with TRBD1. Per germline, CDR1 LNHDA and CDR2 SQIVND (reference sequence). With V trimmed by 5 bases and J by 0 bases, 2 bases remained unmatched. The CDR3 has 14 residues. Incomplete CDR3 DNA: TGTGCCAGTAGTTCGGACAGGGTGAACACTGAA. This gives the protein CASSSDRVNTE. The complete CDR3 sequence is CASSSDRVNTEAFF.

With regard to this clone: The read falls 3 residues short of the CDR3 end, and the missing part is taken from the germline J gene. The chain carries TRBV28 and TRBJ2-7; D unclear. The germline V and J ends were trimmed by 5 bases and 3 bases, with 5 bases remaining between them. CDR3 length: 11 amino acids. CDR1 MDHEN and CDR2 SYDVKM come from the germline V gene. CDR3 DNA (partial): TGTGCCAGCAGTCTCCGCTACGAG. Protein product: CASSLRYE. The entire CDR3 reads CASSLRYEQYF.

About this clone: The CDR3 extends 3 residues past the end of the read, so its final part is completed from the germline J gene. The rearrangement links TRBV7-8 to TRBJ1-6, with D possibly matching TRBD1 (6 bases). CDR1 is SGHVS and CDR2 is FQNEAQ in the germline V gene. The CDR3 runs 15 residues. The V end was cut by 5 bases, the J end by 8 bases, with 16 bases between. Partial CDR3 DNA: TGTGCCAGCAGCCGTGGGGACAATCGGGATTCACCC. Its protein is CASSRGDNRDSP. The full CDR3 is CASSRGDNRDSPLHF.

Concerning this clone itself: From the germline J gene comes the end of the CDR3, since the read stops 3 residues before it. The chain uses TRBV19 and TRBJ2-7; 11 bases are shared with TRBD2. The CDR3 covers 13 residues. Germline values: CDR1 LNHDA, CDR2 SQIVND (reference sequence). V shed 6 bases and J 6 bases; nucleotides not matched to a gene: 4. CDR3 bases read: TGTGCCAGTAGAGGTAGCGGGAGGGGCGAG. Its translation: CASRGSGRGE. The CDR3 as a whole reads CASRGSGRGEQYF.

Details on this clone: The missing CDR3 end, 3 residues past where the read stops, is filled in from the germline J gene. The chain recombines TRBV7-8 with TRBJ1-1; a weak D match, TRBD1 (6 bases). Germline assignment: CDR1 SGHVS and CDR2 FQNEAQ. The V and J ends lost 1 base and 6 bases respectively, with 15 bases between them. The CDR3 length is 15 residues. The CDR3 spells CASSLDEGGRPEAFF. CDR3 DNA, as far as it was read: TGTGCCAGCAGCTTAGATGAGGGGGGGCGCCCTGAA.

Note on this clone: The sequenced fragment ends 3 residues before the CDR3 boundary, so the rest is inferred from the germline J gene. The chain carries TRBV5-1 and TRBJ2-5; TRBD2 matches 7 bases. Germline CDR1 and CDR2: SGHRS and YFSETQ. The CDR3 runs to 15 residues. V shed 0 bases and J 4 bases; nucleotides not matched to a gene: 6. CDR3 sequence reads: CASSLGGSGVETQYF. CDR3 bases read: TGCGCCAGCAGCTTGGGCGGGAGTGGAGTAGAGACC.

Remarks on this clone: The read is 3 residues too short to cover the CDR3 end, so that end is filled in from the germline J gene. V gene TRBV5-1 combines with J gene TRBJ2-5, with 7 nucleotides matching TRBD1. With V trimmed by 6 bases and J by 2 bases, 19 bases remained unmatched. The CDR3 totals 18 residues. The V gene's germline CDR1 is SGHRS and CDR2 YFSETQ. The CDR3 DNA, read in part, is TGCGCCAGCACCGAGACAGGGAGTTTTCGCGATACACAAGAGACC. It is translated as CASTETGSFRDTQET. The whole CDR3 protein is CASTETGSFRDTQETQYF. Full variable domain (missing parts from reference TRBV5-1 and TRBJ2-5): KAGVTQTPRYLIKTRGQQVTLSCSPISGHRSVSWYQQTPGQGLQFLFEYFSETQRNKGNFPGRFSGRQFSNSRSEMNVSTLELGDSALYLCASTETGSFRDTQETQYFGPGTRLLVL.

Regarding this clone: Sequencing ends 3 residues short of the CDR3 end; the germline J gene provides the rest. This chain connects TRBV5-5 to TRBJ1-1, with a weak D call TRBD1 (5 bases). V was shortened by 4 bases and J by 6 bases, with 13 bases between the two germline ends. Germline V gene data show CDR1 as SGHKS and CDR2 as YYEKEE (reference sequence). The CDR3 runs 13 residues. The CDR3 DNA, read in part, is TGTGCCAGCAGCCCGCCTGGACATCCTGAA. It specifies CASSPPGHPE. The CDR3 reads in full as CASSPPGHPEAFF.

The sequenced CDR3 bases are TGTGCCAGCAGCTTAGGGGGAGGGGCTAATGAAAAG. This translates into CASSLGGGANEK. The complete CDR3 protein is CASSLGGGANEKLFF. The rearrangement joins TRBV7-9 to TRBJ2-2, with TRBD2 identical over 7 bases. The CDR3 end is not reached by the read, which stops 3 residues before it; the germline J gene fills it in. The V gene's germline CDR1 is SEHNR and CDR2 FQNEAQ (reference sequence). The CDR3 covers 15 residues.

On this clone: The read terminates 3 residues before the CDR3 end, so the remaining end is supplied by the germline J gene. The chain has TRBV7-8 and TRBJ2-7; 9 bases are a match to TRBD2. Trimming cost V 5 bases and J 2 bases; bases outside gene matches: 4. The CDR3 runs to 14 residues. Germline values: CDR1 SGHVS, CDR2 FQNEAQ. The CDR3 is CASSVAGGPYEQYF. The CDR3 DNA, read in part, is TGTGCCAGCAGCGTGGCGGGGGGGCCCTACGAG. Full variable domain (outside the CDR3, taken from reference TRBV7-8 and TRBJ2-7): GAGVSQSPRYKVAKRGQDVALRCDPISGHVSLFWYQQALGQGPEFLTYFQNEAQLDKSGLPSDRFFAERPEGSVSTLKIQRTQQEDSAVYLCASSVAGGPYEQYFGPGTRLTVT.

Details on this clone: Read sequence stops 3 residues before the CDR3 end, and the germline J gene provides the missing end. The chain uses TRBV7-8 and TRBJ2-2; 9 bases are a match to TRBD1. From germline, CDR1 is SGHVS and CDR2 FQNEAQ. CDR3 length equals 14 residues. With V trimmed by 11 bases and J by 7 bases, 11 bases remained unmatched. The CDR3 loop is CAGGLQGADGELFF. CDR3 DNA, as far as it was read: TGTGCCGGAGGACTACAGGGGGCGGACGGGGAG.

A note on this clone: From the germline J gene comes the end of the CDR3, since the read stops 3 residues before it. The chain joins TRBV5-6 to TRBJ1-1; maybe TRBD1 (6 bases). The CDR3 runs to 12 residues. Germline V gene lookup returns CDR1 SGHDT and CDR2 YYEEEE. Partial CDR3 DNA: TGTGCCAGCAGCTTTGCTGCAGGGGTA. Amino acid sequence: CASSFAAGV. The full CDR3 protein is CASSFAAGVAFF.

Comments on this clone: With the read ending 3 residues before the CDR3 end, the germline J gene is used to fill in that end. The chain recombines TRBV18 with TRBJ1-2, with 8 positions matching TRBD1. The CDR3 is made up of 15 amino acids. Germline V CDR1 and CDR2: KGHSH, LQKENI. CDR3 amino acids: CASSSTDRVAYDYTF. Partial CDR3 DNA: TGTGCCAGCTCATCCACGGACAGGGTAGCCTACGAC.

About this clone: The read is 3 residues too short to cover the CDR3 end, so that end is filled in from the germline J gene. V usage is TRBV19 and J usage is TRBJ2-7, with TRBD1 as a possible D gene (5 bases). This CDR3 is 14 amino acids long. V shed 4 bases and J shed 0 bases, with 10 bases lying between them. Germline lookup yields CDR1 LNHDA and CDR2 SQIVND (reference sequence). This chain's CDR3 is CASSSQGISYEQYF. Partial CDR3 DNA: TGTGCCAGTAGTAGTCAGGGAATCTCCTACGAG.

With regard to this clone: The CDR3 end falls 3 residues outside the read, so it is completed with the germline J gene. This specimen includes other DNA sequences encoding the same CDR3. The gene calls are TRBV18 and TRBJ1-1; D is uncertain. CDR1 KGHSH and CDR2 LQKENI come from the germline V gene. This CDR3 comprises 13 residues. V lost 6 bases to trimming and J lost 2 bases, with 10 bases between them. The CDR3 loop reads CASSPQKNTEAFF. The part of the CDR3 DNA that was read is TGTGCCAGCTCCCCCCAGAAAAACACTGAA. The complete variable domain, with remaining parts taken from reference TRBV18 and TRBJ1-1, reads NAGVMQNPRHLVRRRGQEARLRCSPMKGHSHVYWYRQLPEEGLKFMVYLQKENIIDESGMPKERFSAEFPKEGPSILRIQQVVRGDSAAYFCASSPQKNTEAFFGQGTRLTVV.

Of note for this clone: The read ends 3 residues early relative to the CDR3; the germline J gene fills the gap. The chain recombines TRBV6-2 or TRBV6-3 with TRBJ2-4; 8 bases agree with TRBD1. This CDR3 has 15 amino acids. Looked up from germline, CDR1 is MNHEY and CDR2 is SVGEGT. CDR3 DNA, as far as it was read: TGTGCCAGCAGTGCCGACAGGGGCGGCAATCAGCCT. It encodes CASSADRGGNQP. The full CDR3 sequence reads CASSADRGGNQPQYF.